The 8 T cell receptor beta chains reported below all come from one sample, sequenced in a study of blood T cell repertoires in COVID-19. The repertoire was sequenced with immunoSEQ multiplex PCR; TCRdb's copy has only in-frame clones and lacks some. The top ten hold about 5% of the sample, which has fewer than 250,000 clones, around 91% seen once. Sequences were obtained from peripheral blood. Receptor source: a woman in her thirties or forties with acute or convalescent COVID-19.

This clone was seen only once. The chain recombines TRBV10-1 with TRBJ2-5, with 8 bases lining up with TRBD1. V gave up 6 bases and J gave up 3 bases; unmatched junction bases: 12. The CDR3 spans 16 residues. Germline values: CDR1 WNHNN, CDR2 SYGVQD (reference sequence). Here the CDR3 reads CASRANQQGEEETQYF. As DNA, the CDR3 is TGCGCCAGCAGGGCAAACCAACAGGGGGAGGAAGAGACCCAGTACTTC.

The V and J genes are TRBV5-4 and TRBJ1-2, with 8 bases aligning to TRBD1. The germline gives CDR1 SGHNT, CDR2 YYREEE (reference sequence). V lost 2 bases, J lost 4 bases, and 4 bases stayed unmatched. The CDR3 is 14 amino acids. The CDR3 sequence: CASSFDRGTYGYTF. The CDR3 DNA follows: TGTGCCAGCAGCTTCGACAGGGGCACCTATGGCTACACCTTC.

This chain connects TRBV18 to TRBJ2-7; 7 bases are shared with TRBD1. V shed 8 bases, J shed 4 bases, and the junction held 5 bases outside the gene matches. CDR1 is KGHSH and CDR2 is LQKENI in the germline V gene. The CDR3 runs to 12 residues. The DNA for the CDR3 is TGTGCCAGCCGGGACAGTCCGTACGAGCAGTACGTC. It translates to CASRDSPYEQYV.

The chain recombines TRBV3-1 (or the pseudogene TRBV3-2) with TRBJ2-3, with D perhaps matching TRBD2 (7 bases). This CDR3 region has 18 residues. The germline V and J ends were trimmed by 4 bases and 3 bases, with 23 bases remaining between them. The V gene's germline CDR1 is LGHDT and CDR2 YNNKEL (reference sequence). CDR3 DNA: TGTGCCAGCAGCCCGTACCTATCCGGCGGGGGCTTAACAGATACGCAGTATTTT. Translating gives CASSPYLSGGGLTDTQYF.

The table lists this clone with a few counts. The V gene is TRBV9, the J gene TRBJ1-1; no reliable D call. Germline V CDR1 and CDR2: SGDLS, YYNGEE. V lost 0 bases to trimming and J lost 1 base, with 10 bases between them. The CDR3 loop spans 15 amino acids. The CDR3: CASSVEADSNTEAFF. Here the CDR3 DNA reads TGTGCCAGCAGCGTAGAAGCGGATTCGAACACTGAAGCTTTCTTT.

Written as DNA, the CDR3 is TGTGCCATCAGTGACGTTCTTGGGAGCGGTGGCTACACCTTC. This translates into CAISDVLGSGGYTF. The chain combines TRBV10-3 with TRBJ1-2; D not certain. Germline loops: CDR1 ENHRY, CDR2 SYGVKD. V was clipped by 3 bases and J by 7 bases, with 15 bases between them. This CDR3 contains 14 residues.

This clone has just one count. The genes are TRBV9 and TRBJ2-7, with 12 bases identical to TRBD1. V dropped 3 bases and J dropped 1; count of bases not matched to a gene: 14. In germline, CDR1 is SGDLS, CDR2 YYNGEE. The CDR3 sequence is 19 residues long. The CDR3 sequence: CASSEPGQGAVSASYEQYV. As DNA, the CDR3 is TGTGCCAGCAGCGAACCGGGACAGGGGGCGGTTTCGGCTTCCTACGAGCAGTACGTC.

V usage is TRBV2 and J usage is TRBJ1-6; TRBD1 might be the D (5 bases). Germline V gene lookup returns CDR1 SNHLY and CDR2 FYNNEI. V was trimmed by 5 bases and J by 4 bases, leaving 9 bases between them. CDR3 length equals 14 residues. This CDR3 reads CASSQQEYNSPLHF. The CDR3 region has the DNA TGTGCCAGCAGTCAACAGGAGTATAATTCACCCCTCCACTTT.